The clone carrying this T cell receptor beta chain has only a few counts. Its target is unknown. Sequenced by immunoSEQ multiplex PCR; TCRdb stores in-frame clones only, minus some. The data contain over 80,000 clones, over 80% of them singletons. This record comes from a study of ipilimumab plus nivolumab after autologous stem cell transplantation. Trimming took off 4 bases at V and 11 bases at J, with 18 bases between the two ends. This CDR3 is 13 amino acids long. Germline loops: CDR1 SGHAT, CDR2 FQNNGV. The study's findings and limits: Authors suggest TCR repertoire, Treg phenotype and gut microbiota support further study.

The sequences come from PBMCs, collected in a trial of ipilimumab plus nivolumab as post-transplant consolidation. The chain combines TRBV11-2 with TRBJ2-7; D is perhaps TRBD1 or TRBD2 (5 bases each). The TCR comes from a male donor with diffuse large B-cell lymphoma. The CDR3 region has the DNA TGTGCCAGCAGCTCCACCGGGACCCCGGGCGAGTACTTC. Amino acids: CASSSTGTPGEYF.